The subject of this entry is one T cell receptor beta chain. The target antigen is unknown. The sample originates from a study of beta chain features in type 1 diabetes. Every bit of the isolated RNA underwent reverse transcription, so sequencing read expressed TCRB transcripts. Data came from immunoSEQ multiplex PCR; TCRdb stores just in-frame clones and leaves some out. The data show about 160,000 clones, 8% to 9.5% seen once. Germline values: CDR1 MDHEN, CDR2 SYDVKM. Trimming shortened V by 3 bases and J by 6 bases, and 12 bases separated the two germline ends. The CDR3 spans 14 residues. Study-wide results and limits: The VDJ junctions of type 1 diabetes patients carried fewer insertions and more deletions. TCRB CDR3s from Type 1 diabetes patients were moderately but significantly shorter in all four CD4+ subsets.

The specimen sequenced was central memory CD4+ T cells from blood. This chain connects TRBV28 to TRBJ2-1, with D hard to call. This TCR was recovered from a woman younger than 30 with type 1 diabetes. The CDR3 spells CASSFSTRLNEQFF. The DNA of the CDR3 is TGTGCCAGCAGTTTTTCTACTCGTCTCAATGAGCAGTTCTTC.